The clone carrying this T cell receptor (beta chain) was recorded only once. Its antigen is not known. Clones were read by immunoSEQ multiplex PCR, and TCRdb kept only the in-frame ones, dropping some. The profile shows roughly 50,000 clones, around 89% of them singletons. These data originate in a study of T cell responses to AZD1222 COVID-19 vaccine. Overall study findings and caveats: Mostly white British, mostly female donors; authors suggested clonal diversity may be underestimated.

This CDR3 comprises 17 residues. J lost 8 bases, V lost 2 bases, and 12 bases had no gene match. Germline CDR1 is MDHEN and CDR2 is SYDVKM. Material: peripheral blood, obtained on day 0 of AZD1222 vaccination. The chain couples TRBV28 to TRBJ2-1, with TRBD2 matching 10 bases. This receptor was taken from an adult in good health. The CDR3 loop is CASSLIRLAGESHEQFF. The CDR3 DNA reads TGTGCCAGCAGTTTAATTCGTCTAGCGGGAGAGAGCCATGAGCAGTTCTTC.